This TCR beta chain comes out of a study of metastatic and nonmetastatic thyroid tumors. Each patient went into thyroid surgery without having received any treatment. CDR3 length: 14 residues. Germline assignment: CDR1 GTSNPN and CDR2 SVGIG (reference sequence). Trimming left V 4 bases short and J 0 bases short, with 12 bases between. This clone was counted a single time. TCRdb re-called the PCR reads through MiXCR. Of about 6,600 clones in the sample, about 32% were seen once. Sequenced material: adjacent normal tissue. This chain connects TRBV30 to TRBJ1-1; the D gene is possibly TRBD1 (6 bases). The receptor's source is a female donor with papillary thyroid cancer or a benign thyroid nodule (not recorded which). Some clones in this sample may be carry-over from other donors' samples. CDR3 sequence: CAWIRTVMNTEAFF. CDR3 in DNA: TGTGCCTGGATTCGGACAGTTATGAACACTGAAGCTTTCTTT.